This T cell receptor (beta chain) was sequenced in a study of cytomegalovirus exposure and HLA in healthy donors. The germline V gene has CDR1 MGHDK and CDR2 SYGVNS. The CDR3 covers 13 residues. Trimming took off 4 bases at V and 6 bases at J, with 13 bases between the two ends. Amplification used 60 Vbeta primers and 13 Jbeta primers. Clones were read by immunoSEQ multiplex PCR, and TCRdb kept only the in-frame ones, dropping some. The sample has about 140,000 clones, around a tenth seen once; the top ten hold 1.5% to 2%. This clonotype was sampled from a male donor in good health and CMV-seronegative. Sequenced sample: PBMCs. The chain combines TRBV25-1 with TRBJ2-7, with TRBD1 as a possible D gene (6 bases). The CDR3 nucleotides are TGTGCCAGCAGTGCCTCCGGGACAACCGAGCAGTACTTC. Encoded protein: CASSASGTTEQYF.